The 23 T cell receptor beta chains given below trace back to one sample, sequenced in a study of human T cells and chemical hapten exposure. Sample time point: pre-sensitization, week 0. Stated treatment: therapeutic diphenylcyclopropenone sensitization with weekly scalp DPC. The authors' total RNA extraction used unfractionated whole blood. MiXCR was run by TCRdb on the RACE reads, yielding one entry per CDR3 protein. This table holds 34,000 or so distinct CDR3 sequences, 10% found once. The sample here was whole blood, taken in connection with sensitization to the hapten diphenylcyclopropenone (DPC). The source is a man aged 50 or older with alopecia areata. Some clones in this sample may be carry-over from other donors' samples.

This clonotype appeared many times. The genes are TRBV27 and TRBJ1-5; weak D call: TRBD1 (5 bases). This CDR3 is 13 amino acids long. Trimming cost V 6 bases and J 5 bases, with 11 bases left between them. The germline V gene has CDR1 MNHEY and CDR2 SMNVEV (reference sequence). DNA of the CDR3: TGTGCCAGCAGATGGGGACGGGATCAGCCCCAGCATTTT. This translates into CASRWGRDQPQHF.

This clonotype showed up many times. J is TRBJ2-1 and V is TRBV6-2 or TRBV6-3; 7 positions agree with TRBD1. The V and J ends lost 6 bases and 8 bases, in that order; junction bases with no gene match: 10. CDR3 size: 14 residues. The V gene's germline CDR1 is MNHEY and CDR2 SVGEGT. The CDR3 sequence is CASSRQGSFDEQFF. In DNA form, the CDR3 reads TGTGCCAGCAGCCGACAGGGATCCTTCGATGAGCAGTTCTTC.

The chain is built from TRBV28 and TRBJ1-5; 8 bases line up with TRBD1. Unmatched junction bases numbered 9, after V lost 7 bases and J lost 7 bases. Germline lookup yields CDR1 MDHEN and CDR2 SYDVKM. The CDR3 is made up of 14 amino acids. CDR3 bases: TGTGCCAGCAAGACAGGGGCAGGTATCCAGCCCCAGCATTTT. This sequence encodes CASKTGAGIQPQHF.

V is TRBV5-1 and J is TRBJ2-2; D may be TRBD2 (5 bases). V shed 4 bases and J shed 8 bases, with 18 bases lying between them. CDR1 is SGHRS, CDR2 YFSETQ, per germline. There are 15 residues in the CDR3. CDR3 in amino acids: CASSPRPMRAGELFF. The CDR3 DNA is TGCGCCAGCAGCCCACGACCAATGCGGGCTGGGGAGCTGTTTTTT.

This rearrangement joins TRBV5-4 to TRBJ2-1; unclear D gene. The CDR3 contains 15 residues. V dropped 0 bases and J dropped 1 base, with 8 bases sitting between them. Germline loops: CDR1 SGHNT, CDR2 YYREEE (reference sequence). CDR3 nucleotides: TGTGCCAGCAGCTTGGGGGGTTATTCCTACAATGAGCAGTTCTTC. Translation: CASSLGGYSYNEQFF. Complete variable domain (other parts from reference TRBV5-4 and TRBJ2-1): ETGVTQSPTHLIKTRGQQVTLRCSSQSGHNTVSWYQQALGQGPQFIFQYYREEENGRGNFPPRFSGLQFPNYSSELNVNALELDDSALYLCASSLGGYSYNEQFFGPGTRLTVL.

The chain combines TRBV7-9 with TRBJ2-1, with 11 bases lining up with TRBD2. The ends lost 4 bases at V and 3 bases at J; junction bases unmatched: 5. CDR1 is SEHNR, CDR2 FQNEAQ, per germline (reference sequence). The CDR3 totals 16 residues. CDR3 in DNA: TGTGCCAGCAGCTCTTTAGCGGGAGGGCGCTACAATGAGCAGTTCTTC. It specifies CASSSLAGGRYNEQFF.

Notes on this clonotype: This could be a read error, since a much larger clone is one nucleotide away. This sequence joins TRBV19 and TRBJ1-5; TRBD1 agrees at 10 bases. The J call may be wrong; the DNA end is better matched by TRBJ2-3. Germline values: CDR1 LNHDA, CDR2 SQIVND (reference sequence). CDR3 length equals 17 residues. CDR3 DNA sequence: TGTGCCAGTAGTGTAGACAGGGGGCTGAACGGCGATCAGCCCCAGTATTTT. Its protein is CASSVDRGLNGDQPQYF.

The table lists this clonotype with a few counts. V gene TRBV11-2 combines with J gene TRBJ1-1; 12 bases fit TRBD1. V lost 5 bases, J lost 5 bases, and 6 bases stayed unmatched. The CDR3 covers 15 residues. Germline CDR1 and CDR2: SGHAT and FQNNGV. This chain's CDR3 is CASSPWDRGPTEAFF. The CDR3 DNA reads TGTGCCAGCAGCCCCTGGGACAGGGGGCCAACTGAAGCTTTCTTT.

This clonotype was seen repeatedly, ten times or more. This rearrangement joins TRBV11-2 to TRBJ2-2; D call uncertain. Trimming pared 0 bases from V and 7 bases from J, leaving 6 bases between. Germline values: CDR1 SGHAT, CDR2 FQNNGV. The CDR3 is made up of 13 amino acids. CDR3 residues: CASSLESSGELFF. For the CDR3, the DNA is TGTGCCAGCAGCTTAGAATCCAGCGGGGAGCTGTTTTTT.

This clonotype was found many times. This rearrangement joins TRBV6-5 to TRBJ2-7, with D uncertain. This CDR3 is 11 amino acids long. V was pared by 5 bases and J by 4 bases, with 6 bases between. Germline V gene lookup returns CDR1 MNHEY and CDR2 SVGAGI. The CDR3 sequence: CASSTIYEQYF. CDR3 sequence (DNA): TGTGCCAGCAGTACGATATACGAGCAGTACTTC.

V and J are TRBV11-2 and TRBJ2-5, with D possibly called TRBD1 or TRBD2 (5 bases each). The V gene lost 4 bases and the J gene lost 0 bases, with 6 bases spanning the gap. The CDR3 consists of 13 residues. Germline CDR1 SGHAT, CDR2 FQNNGV. CDR3 sequence reads: CASSSGHQETQYF. In DNA form, the CDR3 reads TGTGCCAGCAGCTCGGGACACCAAGAGACCCAGTACTTC. Together with reference TRBV11-2 and TRBJ2-5, the CDR3 gives the full variable domain: EAGVAQSPRYKIIEKRQSVAFWCNPISGHATLYWYQQILGQGPKLLIQFQNNGVVDDSQLPKDRFSAERLKGVDSTLKIQPAKLEDSAVYLCASSSGHQETQYFGPGTRLLVL.

The sample holds many counts of this clonotype. This chain connects TRBV12-3 or TRBV12-4 to TRBJ2-1; the match to TRBD1 covers 8 bases. The CDR3 contains 13 residues. The V segment lost 3 bases and the J segment 7 bases; nucleotides outside the gene matches: 2. Here the CDR3 reads CASSFGQGNEQFF. The CDR3 bases are TGTGCCAGCAGTTTTGGACAGGGAAATGAGCAGTTCTTC.

This clonotype has more than one count but fewer than ten. The gene calls are TRBV5-5 and TRBJ2-6; D unclear. V was pared by 1 base and J by 3 bases, with 11 bases between. The V gene's germline CDR1 is SGHKS and CDR2 YYEKEE (reference sequence). This CDR3 spans 16 amino acids. CDR3 in amino acids: CASSLTVLSGANVLTF. The CDR3 DNA follows: TGTGCCAGCAGCTTGACAGTGCTGAGTGGGGCCAACGTCCTGACTTTC.

This clonotype was observed a handful of times. The gene calls are TRBV6-5 and TRBJ2-7; a possible D gene is TRBD2 (7 bases). CDR3 size: 17 residues. The germline CDR1 and CDR2 sequences are MNHEY and SVGAGI. Trimming left V 0 bases short and J 0 bases short, with 15 bases between. Here the CDR3 DNA reads TGTGCCAGCAGTTACTCAAGAGGGGGGGCAGACTCCTACGAGCAGTACTTC. The encoded protein is CASSYSRGGADSYEQYF.

The V gene is TRBV9, the J gene TRBJ2-5; TRBD2 agrees at 12 bases. J lost 5 bases, V lost 0 bases, and 8 bases had no gene match. This CDR3 has 17 amino acids. CDR1 and CDR2 from the germline V gene are SGDLS and YYNGEE. The CDR3 sequence: CASSVGLAGAAEETQYF. As DNA, the CDR3 is TGTGCCAGCAGCGTAGGACTAGCGGGAGCAGCGGAGGAGACCCAGTACTTC.

The V and J genes are TRBV6-5 and TRBJ2-7; 8 bases are a match to TRBD2. Germline lookup yields CDR1 MNHEY and CDR2 SVGAGI. Trimming at V came to 6 bases and at J to 5 bases, leaving 3 bases not matched to a gene. This CDR3 is built from 12 residues. CDR3 residues: CASRAGAHEQYF. In DNA, the CDR3 is TGTGCCAGCAGAGCGGGAGCCCACGAGCAGTACTTC.

This clonotype was counted many times. This rearrangement joins TRBV18 to TRBJ1-2; D uncertain. Germline CDR1 is KGHSH and CDR2 is LQKENI. Trimming took off 4 bases at V and 2 bases at J, with 5 bases between the two ends. This CDR3 region has 12 residues. The chain's CDR3 is CASSLQNYGYTF. In DNA form, the CDR3 reads TGTGCCAGCTCACTACAGAACTATGGCTACACCTTC.

By share, this clonotype ranks as medium-sized. J is TRBJ2-1 and V is TRBV4-3; 8 bases line up with TRBD1. CDR3 length: 14 residues. Germline assignment: CDR1 LGHNA and CDR2 YSLEER. Trimming cost V 3 bases and J 16 bases; bases outside gene matches: 14. CDR3 DNA: TGCGCCAGCAGCCACCCAGGGGGCGGGGCTTCTCTATTCTTC. Translating gives CASSHPGGGASLFF.

This clonotype has only a few counts. The genes are TRBV29-1 and TRBJ1-2; possibly TRBD1 for D (6 bases). The CDR3 loop spans 13 amino acids. Germline assignment: CDR1 SQVTM and CDR2 ANQGSEA. The V gene lost 7 bases and the J gene lost 8 bases, with 20 bases spanning the gap. CDR3 nucleotides: TGCAGCGCACAATATCCCGGGGGACAAGGCTACACCTTC. Its translation: CSAQYPGGQGYTF.

This clonotype was counted ten times or more. One end of the junction fails to match germline, which may point to a read error. The gene calls are TRBV27 and TRBJ2-3, with TRBD2 identical over 12 bases. The CDR3 is 14 residues long. Per the germline V gene, CDR1 is MNHEY and CDR2 is SMNVEV (reference sequence). The CDR3 DNA follows: TGTGCCAGCAGTTCGGGGATGACTAGCGGGGGCCACCTTTTT. It translates to CASSSGMTSGGHLF.

This clonotype was counted at least ten times. The chain links TRBV7-3 to TRBJ2-5; unclear D gene. The CDR3 sequence is 13 residues long. Per germline, CDR1 SGHTA and CDR2 FQGTGA. V was clipped by 0 bases and J by 0 bases, with 2 bases between them. This chain's CDR3 is CASSLTHQETQYF. The CDR3 coding sequence is TGTGCCAGCAGCTTAACTCACCAAGAGACCCAGTACTTC.

This clonotype was found many times. The chain employs TRBV28 and TRBJ1-2; 8 bases agree with TRBD1. The germline CDR1 and CDR2 sequences are MDHEN and SYDVKM. CDR3 length: 15 residues. J was trimmed by 3 bases and V by 3 bases; bases with no gene match: 6. CDR3 protein: CASSLPGQEHYGYTF. The DNA of the CDR3 is TGTGCCAGCAGTTTGCCGGGACAGGAGCACTATGGCTACACCTTC.

CDR3 DNA: TGTGCCAGCAGGGATCCCCGGGGAGGGGGGTACGAGCAGTACTTC. The encoded protein is CASRDPRGGGYEQYF. The chain uses TRBV28 and TRBJ2-7; D might be TRBD2 (7 bases). Germline values: CDR1 MDHEN, CDR2 SYDVKM. Trimming removed 6 bases from V and 4 bases from J, with 19 bases in between. This CDR3 is built from 15 residues. Combining the CDR3 with reference TRBV28 and TRBJ2-7 gives the whole variable domain DVKVTQSSRYLVKRTGEKVFLECVQDMDHENMFWYRQDPGLGLRLIYFSYDVKMKEKGDIPEGYSVSREKKERFSLILESASTNQTSMYLCASRDPRGGGYEQYFGPGTRLTVT.